This T cell receptor (beta chain) is from a study of blood T cell repertoires in COVID-19. Across the study: There were acute and convalescent COVID-19 samples, and they came from the United States, Italy and Spain.

Germline lookup yields CDR1 MNHEY and CDR2 SVGAGI. V shed 0 bases and J shed 5 bases, with 14 bases lying between them. The CDR3 contains 16 residues. Profiled with immunoSEQ multiplex PCR; TCRdb holds only in-frame clones, not every one. This table has tens of thousands of clones, more than 75% appearing once. The source of this sequence is a human donor in a cohort sampled during active COVID-19. What was sequenced was peripheral blood. The rearrangement uses TRBV6-5 and TRBJ1-3; D perhaps matches TRBD1 (5 bases). Written as DNA, the CDR3 is TGTGCCAGCAGTTACTCCCCCAGGGCTGTAAGAAACACCATATATTTT. The encoded protein is CASSYSPRAVRNTIYF.